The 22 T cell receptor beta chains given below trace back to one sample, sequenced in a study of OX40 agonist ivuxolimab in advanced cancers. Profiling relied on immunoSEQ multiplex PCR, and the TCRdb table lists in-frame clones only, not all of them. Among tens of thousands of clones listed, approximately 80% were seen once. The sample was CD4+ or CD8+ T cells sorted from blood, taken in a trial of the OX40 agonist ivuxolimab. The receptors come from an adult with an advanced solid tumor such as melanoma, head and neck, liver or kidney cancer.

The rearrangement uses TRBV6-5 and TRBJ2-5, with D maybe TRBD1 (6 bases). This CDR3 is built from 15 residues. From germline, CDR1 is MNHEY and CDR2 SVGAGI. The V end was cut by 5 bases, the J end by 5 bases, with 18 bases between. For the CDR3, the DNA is TGTGCCAGCAGTCCGGGTCTTCTGGGGGCGGAGACCCAGTACTTC. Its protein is CASSPGLLGAETQYF.

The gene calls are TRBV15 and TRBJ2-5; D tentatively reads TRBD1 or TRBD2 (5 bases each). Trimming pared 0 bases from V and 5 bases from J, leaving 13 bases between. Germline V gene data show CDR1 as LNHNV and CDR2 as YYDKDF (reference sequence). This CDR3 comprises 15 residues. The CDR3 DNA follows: TGTGCCACCAGCAGAGATCCGGGACGACGGGAGACCCAGTACTTC. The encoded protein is CATSRDPGRRETQYF. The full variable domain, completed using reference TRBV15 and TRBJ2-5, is DAMVIQNPRYQVTQFGKPVTLSCSQTLNHNVMYWYQQKSSQAPKLLFHYYDKDFNNEADTPDNFQSRRPNTSFCFLDIRSPGLGDTAMYLCATSRDPGRRETQYFGPGTRLLVL.

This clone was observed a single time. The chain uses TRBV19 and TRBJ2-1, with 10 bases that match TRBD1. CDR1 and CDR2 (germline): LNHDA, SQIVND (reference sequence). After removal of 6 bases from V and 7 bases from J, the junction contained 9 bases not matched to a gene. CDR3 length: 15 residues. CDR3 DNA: TGTGCCAGTAGCATCGGGACAGGGGCGAAAAATGAGCAGTTCTTC. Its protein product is CASSIGTGAKNEQFF.

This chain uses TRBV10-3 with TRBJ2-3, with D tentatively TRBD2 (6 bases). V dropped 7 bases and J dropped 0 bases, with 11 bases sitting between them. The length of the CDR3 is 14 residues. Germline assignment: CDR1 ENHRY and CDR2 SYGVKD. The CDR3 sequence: CAITSSASTDTQYF. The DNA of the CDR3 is TGTGCCATCACGTCTAGCGCGAGCACAGATACGCAGTATTTT.

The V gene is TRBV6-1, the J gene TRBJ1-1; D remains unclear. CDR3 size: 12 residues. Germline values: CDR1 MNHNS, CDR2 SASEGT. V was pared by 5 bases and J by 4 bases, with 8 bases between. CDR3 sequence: CASSHRTTEAFF. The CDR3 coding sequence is TGTGCCAGCAGTCACAGAACCACTGAAGCTTTCTTT.

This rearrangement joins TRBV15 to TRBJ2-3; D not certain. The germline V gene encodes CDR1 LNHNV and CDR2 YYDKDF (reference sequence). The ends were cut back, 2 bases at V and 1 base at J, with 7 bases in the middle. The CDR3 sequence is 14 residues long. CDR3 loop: CATSRLEGTDTQYF. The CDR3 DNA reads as TGTGCCACCAGCAGACTAGAAGGCACAGATACGCAGTATTTT.

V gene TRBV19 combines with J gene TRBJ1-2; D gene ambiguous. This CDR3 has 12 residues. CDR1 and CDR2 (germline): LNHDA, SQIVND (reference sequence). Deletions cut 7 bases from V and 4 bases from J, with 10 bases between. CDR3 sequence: CASTPGLYGYTF. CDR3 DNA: TGTGCCAGTACACCAGGACTCTATGGCTACACCTTC. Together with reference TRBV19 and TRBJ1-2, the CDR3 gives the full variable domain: DGGITQSPKYLFRKEGQNVTLSCEQNLNHDAMYWYRQDPGQGLRLIYYSQIVNDFQKGDIAEGYSVSREKKESFPLTVTSAQKNPTAFYLCASTPGLYGYTFGSGTRLTVV.

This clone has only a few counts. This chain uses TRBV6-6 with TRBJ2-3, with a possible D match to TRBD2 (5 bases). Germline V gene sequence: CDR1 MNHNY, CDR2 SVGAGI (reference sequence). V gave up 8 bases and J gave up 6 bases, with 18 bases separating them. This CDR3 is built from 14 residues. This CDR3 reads CASGPGSSVDTQYF. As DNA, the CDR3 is TGTGCCAGCGGCCCGGGGAGTTCTGTGGATACGCAGTATTTT.

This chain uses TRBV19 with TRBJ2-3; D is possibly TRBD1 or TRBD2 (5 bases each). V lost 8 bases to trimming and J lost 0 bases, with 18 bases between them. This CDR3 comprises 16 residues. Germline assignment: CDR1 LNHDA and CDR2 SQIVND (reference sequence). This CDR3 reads CASWDGALSSTDTQYF. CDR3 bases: TGTGCCAGTTGGGACGGGGCCTTGTCTAGCACAGATACGCAGTATTTT.

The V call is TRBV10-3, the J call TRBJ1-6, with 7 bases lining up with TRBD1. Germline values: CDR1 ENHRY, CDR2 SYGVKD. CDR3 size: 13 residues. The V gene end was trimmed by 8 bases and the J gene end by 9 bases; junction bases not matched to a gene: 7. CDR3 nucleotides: TGTGCCATCCAAGGGACAGAAAGTTCACCCCTCCACTTT. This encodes CAIQGTESSPLHF.

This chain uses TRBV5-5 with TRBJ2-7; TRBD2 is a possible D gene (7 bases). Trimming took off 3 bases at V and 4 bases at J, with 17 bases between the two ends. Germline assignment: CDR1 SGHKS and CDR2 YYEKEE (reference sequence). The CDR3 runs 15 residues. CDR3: CASSSFPGGMYEQYF. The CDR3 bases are TGTGCCAGCAGCTCGTTCCCGGGGGGCATGTACGAGCAGTACTTC.

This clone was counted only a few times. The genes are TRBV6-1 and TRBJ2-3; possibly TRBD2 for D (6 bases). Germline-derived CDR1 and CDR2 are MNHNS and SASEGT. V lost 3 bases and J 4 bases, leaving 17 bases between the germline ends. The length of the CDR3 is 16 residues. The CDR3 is CASSERSGASADTQYF. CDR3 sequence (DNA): TGTGCCAGCAGTGAGAGGTCTGGGGCTAGCGCAGATACGCAGTATTTT.

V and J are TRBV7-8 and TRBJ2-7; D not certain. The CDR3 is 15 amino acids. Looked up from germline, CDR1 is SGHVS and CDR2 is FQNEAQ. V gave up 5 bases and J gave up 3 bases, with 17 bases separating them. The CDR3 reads CASSPRRTVLYEQYF. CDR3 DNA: TGTGCCAGCAGCCCCCGAAGGACGGTGCTCTACGAGCAGTACTTC.

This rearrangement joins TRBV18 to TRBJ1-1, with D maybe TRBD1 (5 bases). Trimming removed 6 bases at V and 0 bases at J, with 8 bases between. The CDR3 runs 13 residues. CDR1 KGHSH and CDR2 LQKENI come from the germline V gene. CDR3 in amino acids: CASSTDVNTEAFF. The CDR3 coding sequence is TGTGCCAGCTCGACAGACGTGAACACTGAAGCTTTCTTT.

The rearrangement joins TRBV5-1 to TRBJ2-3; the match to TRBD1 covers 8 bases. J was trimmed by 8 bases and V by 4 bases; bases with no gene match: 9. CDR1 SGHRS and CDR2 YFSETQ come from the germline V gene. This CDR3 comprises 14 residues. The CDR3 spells CASSDIDRGGTQYF. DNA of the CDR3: TGCGCCAGCAGCGACATCGACAGGGGCGGTACGCAGTATTTT. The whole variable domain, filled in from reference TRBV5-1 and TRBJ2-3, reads KAGVTQTPRYLIKTRGQQVTLSCSPISGHRSVSWYQQTPGQGLQFLFEYFSETQRNKGNFPGRFSGRQFSNSRSEMNVSTLELGDSALYLCASSDIDRGGTQYFGPGTRLTVL.

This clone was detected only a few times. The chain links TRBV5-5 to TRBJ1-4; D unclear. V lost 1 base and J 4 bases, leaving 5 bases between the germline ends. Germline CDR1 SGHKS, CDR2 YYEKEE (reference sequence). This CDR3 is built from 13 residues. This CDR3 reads CASSLWSNEKLFF. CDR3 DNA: TGTGCCAGCAGCTTGTGGAGTAATGAAAAACTGTTTTTT.

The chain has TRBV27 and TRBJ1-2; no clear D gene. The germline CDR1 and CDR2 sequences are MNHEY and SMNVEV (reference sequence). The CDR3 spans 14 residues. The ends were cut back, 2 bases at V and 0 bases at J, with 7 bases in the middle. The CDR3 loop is CASSLVQSNYGYTF. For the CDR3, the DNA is TGTGCCAGCAGTTTAGTACAGTCTAACTATGGCTACACCTTC.

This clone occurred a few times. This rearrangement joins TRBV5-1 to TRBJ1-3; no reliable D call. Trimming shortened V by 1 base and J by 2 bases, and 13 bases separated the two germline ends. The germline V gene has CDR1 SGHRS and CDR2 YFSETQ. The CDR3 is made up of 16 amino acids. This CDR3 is CASSLNAPAPGNTIYF. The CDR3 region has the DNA TGCGCCAGCAGCTTGAATGCGCCTGCCCCTGGAAACACCATATATTTT.

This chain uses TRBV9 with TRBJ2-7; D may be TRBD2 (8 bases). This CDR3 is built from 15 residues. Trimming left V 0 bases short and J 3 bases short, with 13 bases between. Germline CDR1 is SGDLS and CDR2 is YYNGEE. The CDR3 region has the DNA TGTGCCAGCAGCGTAGCGGGAGGGGGCGGCTACGAGCAGTACTTC. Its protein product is CASSVAGGGGYEQYF. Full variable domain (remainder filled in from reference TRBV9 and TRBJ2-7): DSGVTQTPKHLITATGQRVTLRCSPRSGDLSVYWYQQSLDQGLQFLIQYYNGEERAKGNILERFSAQQFPDLHSELNLSSLELGDSALYFCASSVAGGGGYEQYFGPGTRLTVT.

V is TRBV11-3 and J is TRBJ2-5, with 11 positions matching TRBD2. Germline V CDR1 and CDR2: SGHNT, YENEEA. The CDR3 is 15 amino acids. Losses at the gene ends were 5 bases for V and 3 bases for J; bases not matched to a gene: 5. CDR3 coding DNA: TGTGCCAGCAGCCTCGGGACTAGCGGAGAAGAGACCCAGTACTTC. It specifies CASSLGTSGEETQYF.

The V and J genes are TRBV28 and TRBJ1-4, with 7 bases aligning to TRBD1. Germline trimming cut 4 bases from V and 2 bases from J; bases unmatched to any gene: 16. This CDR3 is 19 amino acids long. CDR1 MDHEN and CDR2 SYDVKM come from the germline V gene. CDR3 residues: CASSSALRTGQRTNEKLFF. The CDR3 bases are TGTGCCAGCAGTTCCGCCCTCCGGACAGGACAACGGACTAATGAAAAACTGTTTTTT.

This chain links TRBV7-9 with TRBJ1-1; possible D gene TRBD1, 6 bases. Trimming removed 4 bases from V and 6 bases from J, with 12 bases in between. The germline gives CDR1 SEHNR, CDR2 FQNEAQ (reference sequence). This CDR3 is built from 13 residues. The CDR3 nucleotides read TGTGCCAGCAGCTCGAGGACAGACTCTGAAGCTTTCTTT. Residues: CASSSRTDSEAFF.